This TCR beta chain was sequenced in a study of Ad26.COV2.S vaccination and SARS-CoV-2 variants (dated by TCRdb to about 2021). With regard to the full study: Vaccine-arm donors came from COV1001, a multicentre, randomized, double-blind, placebo-controlled phase I-IIa trial of Ad26.COV2.S in healthy adults. Ad26.COV2.S was administered intramuscularly at 5 x 10^10 or 1 x 10^11 viral particles, either as a single shot or as two shots given 56 days apart. TCRbeta repertoire sequencing served as the tool for gauging how specific and how broad the SARS-CoV-2-reactive T cell receptors were following Ad26.COV2.S vaccination. A total of 32 samples were included in the TCR-sequenced set, comprising around 19 Ad26.COV2.S vaccine recipients, 5 placebo recipients and 8 SARS-CoV-2 convalescent individuals. Trial participants were randomized into five groups of five, in which low-dose or high-dose Ad26.COV2.S was given once or twice, or placebo was given on both occasions. Blinding of investigators to trial group allocation was maintained during experiments and outcome assessment. On the study overall, not on this receptor specifically: The authors noted that total T cell responses may have been underestimated by the TCR breadth and depth analyses. Vaccine and placebo recipients had comparable non-spike TCR breadth, which fits with the vaccine containing only spike. Substantial breadth of spike-specific CD8+ and CD4+ T cell responses was reported after vaccination. The study was not powered for comparison of responses between vaccine doses or regimens. Spike-specific TCR breadth was higher in Ad26.COV2.S recipients than in placebo recipients (P = 0.0014).

The junction carries 9 bases between V and J, which are trimmed by 2 bases and 8 bases respectively. Based on the germline V gene, the CDR1 and CDR2 sequences are WSHSY and SAAADI. The CDR3 starts with the cysteine, ends with the phenylalanine, and has 13 residues. Only the CDR3 portion is preserved as DNA: 39 bases, with reading frame beginning at the first base. TCRbeta CDR3 regions were sequenced with the immunoSEQ Assay. After extraction, genomic DNA underwent amplification by bias-controlled multiplex PCR, followed by high-throughput sequencing. Concerning the study's data processing: To quantify the absolute abundance of every unique TCRbeta CDR3 region, sequences were collapsed and filtered. T cell fraction was estimated by normalization of TCRbeta template counts to usable DNA, with usable DNA being measured through amplification of reference genes present in all nucleated cells. Repertoire TCRs were annotated as SARS-CoV-2-specific by exact matching of V gene, CDR3 amino acid sequence and J gene to a known reactive TCR set. MIRA supplied the reference SARS-CoV-2 TCR set, which was filtered for enrichment in COVID-19-positive ImmuneCODE repertoires so that public or cross-reactive TCRs were removed. Based on the MIRA antigens, annotated TCRs were further analysed at the level of specific ORF or position within ORF. Depth was the summed frequency of annotated unique rearrangements, while breadth was defined as annotated unique rearrangements over total unique productive rearrangements. Two-sided Wilcoxon rank-sum tests were used to compare TCR breadth between groups. The table comes from immuneACCESS by way of TCRdb, which keeps in-frame sequences with V and J called. Part of the clones is missing from these tables; in studies checked, under half for an unresolved V gene and the rest for unknown reasons. Clonal size and the V and J genes are those of that table, whereas D and trimming came from the DNA. Here the sample has 350,000 to 500,000 clones; around 87% occur a single time. The top ten constitute less than 4.5% of the sample.

Details on this clone: Its specific antigen is unknown. There are no base qualities to consult, and no much larger clone falls within one base.

The sample's treatment or condition label, decoded: around 19 received Ad26.COV2.S at low or high dose, single or two shots; about 5 received placebo; per-sample allocation not given. For vaccine and placebo recipients, the sequenced repertoires came from samples collected on day 63 after the first injection. Between 29 July and 7 August 2020, Cohort 1b enrolled 20 to 30 adults aged 18-55 years at one site in Boston, USA. Ad26.COV2.S was a replication-incompetent adenovirus type 26 vector that expressed a prefusion-stabilized SARS-CoV-2 spike protein derived from the original Wuhan strain. Recombination connected TRBV10-2 to TRBJ2-2; TRBD2 is a possible D gene, resting on 6 matching bases. The source was peripheral blood, collected in a trial of Ad26.COV2.S vaccine versus placebo. The clonotype comes from a person between 18 and 65 years old who received the Ad26.COV2.S COVID-19 vaccine or a placebo. The CDR3 corresponds to CASSEKRAGELFF. The nucleotides read TGCGCCAGCAGTGAGAAGCGGGCGGGGGAGCTGTTTTTT.